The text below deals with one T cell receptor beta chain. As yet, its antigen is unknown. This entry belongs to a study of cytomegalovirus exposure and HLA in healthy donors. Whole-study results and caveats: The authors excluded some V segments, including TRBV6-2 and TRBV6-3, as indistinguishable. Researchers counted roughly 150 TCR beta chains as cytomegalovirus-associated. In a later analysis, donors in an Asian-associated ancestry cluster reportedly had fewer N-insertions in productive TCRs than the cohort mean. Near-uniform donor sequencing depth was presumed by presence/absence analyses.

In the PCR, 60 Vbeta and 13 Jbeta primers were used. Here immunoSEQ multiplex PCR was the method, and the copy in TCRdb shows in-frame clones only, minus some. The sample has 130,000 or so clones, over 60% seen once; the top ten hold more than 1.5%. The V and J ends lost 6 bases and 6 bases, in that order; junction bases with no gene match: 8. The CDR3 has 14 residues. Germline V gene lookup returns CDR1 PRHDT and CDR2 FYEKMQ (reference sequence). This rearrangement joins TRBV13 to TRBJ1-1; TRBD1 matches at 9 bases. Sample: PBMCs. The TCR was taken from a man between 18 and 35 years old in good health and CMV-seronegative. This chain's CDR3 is CASRGTGRFAEAFF. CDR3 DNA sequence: TGTGCCAGCAGAGGGACAGGGAGGTTCGCTGAAGCTTTCTTT.